This T cell receptor (beta chain) came from a study of T-cell reconstitution after alpha-beta-depleted transplantation in children. Whole-study results and caveats: T cells produced anew were the main source of T-cell counts and diversity one year after transplant.

Unique molecular identifiers were incorporated during preparation of the TCRbeta library. Each CDR3 protein gets one entry after TCRdb re-called the PCR reads with MiXCR. The repertoire holds about 900,000 distinct CDR3 sequences, with under 30% as singletons. Notes on this clonotype: Its antigen is not identified.

The length of the CDR3 is 13 residues. The V end was cut by 6 bases, the J end by 7 bases, with 15 bases between. CDR1 KGHSH and CDR2 LQKENI come from the germline V gene. The chain joins TRBV18 to TRBJ2-5; unclear D gene. The TCR comes from a boy under two years old who had a stem cell transplant for SCID, so the T cells may come from the graft donor. The sequences come from PBMCs, mostly from graft donor cells, collected 360 days after TCRalphabeta/CD19-depleted stem cell transplant. CDR3 DNA sequence: TGTGCCAGCTCCCAACCGAAGCTCGTGACCCAGTACTTC. Protein sequence: CASSQPKLVTQYF.